The clone carrying this TCR beta chain was seen ten or more times. Its antigen is undetermined. These data come from a study of T cells after yellow fever vaccination. General observations from the study: Weaker overall, the secondary response nonetheless peaked faster (day 5 versus 15). There was a possibility that FACS-sorted repertoires contained abundant clonotypes contaminating from the bulk population. Shared CD4/CD8 clonotypes were a small share, likely from convergent recombination.

TCRdb re-called the 5' RACE reads through MiXCR, storing one row per CDR3 protein. The data show some 220,000 distinct CDR3 sequences, under 3.5% seen once. The sample in question was CD4+ T cells sorted from PBMCs, obtained 10 days after the yellow fever booster vaccination. The source of this sequence is a man in his late teens or twenties who received the YFV17D yellow fever vaccine.

DNA of the CDR3: TGTGCCAGCAGCTTAGGCGGAGCTAACTATGGCTACACCTTC. It translates to CASSLGGANYGYTF. The chain uses TRBV11-2 and TRBJ1-2; no clear D. This CDR3 contains 14 residues. Germline loops: CDR1 SGHAT, CDR2 FQNNGV. Trimming shortened V by 1 base and J by 0 bases, and 6 bases separated the two germline ends. Full variable domain (outside the CDR3, taken from reference TRBV11-2 and TRBJ1-2): EAGVAQSPRYKIIEKRQSVAFWCNPISGHATLYWYQQILGQGPKLLIQFQNNGVVDDSQLPKDRFSAERLKGVDSTLKIQPAKLEDSAVYLCASSLGGANYGYTFGSGTRLTVV.